This T cell receptor beta chain was found in a study of OX40 agonist ivuxolimab in advanced cancers. Turning to the study itself: The study treated patients with ivuxolimab, an agonistic anti-OX40 (CD134) antibody. Regarding the study as a whole: No determination was made of the antigen specificity of the expanded peripheral T cells. Blood T cells, both CD4+ and CD8+, expanded clonally by week 6 at 0.1 to 3.0 mg/kg.

Produced via immunoSEQ multiplex PCR; TCRdb's table is partial and in-frame only. The top ten hold 25% to 35% of the sample, which has 20,000 to 30,000 clones, around 89% seen once. With respect to this clone: Its antigen is undetermined.

Germline lookup yields CDR1 LGHNA and CDR2 YNFKEQ. There are 14 residues in the CDR3. V was pared by 6 bases and J by 2 bases, with 14 bases between. The V call is TRBV4-2, the J call TRBJ2-7; possibly TRBD2 for D (6 bases). This receptor was taken from an adult with an advanced solid tumor such as melanoma, head and neck, liver or kidney cancer. The sequenced sample was CD4+ or CD8+ T cells sorted from blood, obtained in a trial of the OX40 agonist ivuxolimab. CDR3 bases: TGTGCCAGCAGTTCTCCGGGACTGACCTACGAGCAGTACTTC. Translating it yields CASSSPGLTYEQYF.